This T cell receptor (beta chain) was retrieved from a study of CD8+CD57+ T cells in acquired aplastic anemia. Study summary: Sorted CD4+ and CD8+ cells yielded DNA averaging roughly 3.3 ug. For CD4+ cells, healthy donors had an average of approximately 10 million reads. Study-level points and caveats: No significant patient-versus-control difference appeared in CD8+ Simpson's diversity. Patients and controls were found to share 25 to 30 CD8+ CDR3 sequences.

Genomic DNA provided the template from which TCR beta VDJ and CDR3 profiles were obtained. TCRdb reprocessed the reads via MiXCR and lists one record per CDR3 protein. Of roughly 150,000 distinct CDR3 sequences in the sample, approximately 43% were seen once. This clonotype was detected only a few times. Its matching antigen is unknown. Sequencing used sorted CD4+, CD8+, or CD8+CD57+ T cells (not recorded which) from PBMCs. This TCR was sampled from a human donor in good health.

The CDR3: CAISLAGSGRQTDTQYF. DNA of the CDR3: TGTGCCATCAGTCTCGCTGGGAGCGGGAGGCAAACAGATACGCAGTATTTT. This chain uses TRBV10-3 with TRBJ2-3, with TRBD2 matching over 9 bases. CDR1 is ENHRY, CDR2 SYGVKD, per germline. Trimming took 5 bases from V and 3 from J; bases not matched to a gene: 12. There are 17 residues in the CDR3.